This T cell receptor beta chain was retrieved from a study of PD-L1 blockade in urothelial cancer. The method was immunoSEQ multiplex PCR; TCRdb's version includes in-frame clones alone and lacks a portion of them. The sample lists tens of thousands of clones; about 80% were seen once. This CDR3 spans 15 amino acids. The germline CDR1 and CDR2 sequences are SNHLY and FYNNEI. Trimming removed 5 bases at V and 5 bases at J, with 18 bases between. The source was PBMCs, collected around atezolizumab (anti-PD-L1) treatment. V gene TRBV2 combines with J gene TRBJ2-5, with a weak D call TRBD1 (6 bases). The receptor was derived from a man between 70 and 80 years old with urothelial cancer. CDR3 loop: CASSPEQGVGETQYF. CDR3 coding DNA: TGTGCCAGCAGTCCAGAACAGGGAGTAGGGGAGACCCAGTACTTC.